This T cell receptor beta chain was observed in a study of blood T cells in healthy people across ages. The germline V gene encodes CDR1 SGDLS and CDR2 YYNGEE. The length of the CDR3 is 15 residues. Trimming cost V 0 bases and J 1 base, with 7 bases left between them. Together with a sample-barcoded 5' primer, a J-beta primer mix was included in a second PCR lasting roughly 6 to 12 cycles. TCRdb processed the 5' RACE reads anew with MiXCR; each CDR3 protein has one entry. The sample holds around 1,000,000 distinct CDR3 sequences, around 27% seen once. This clonotype was detected only a few times. These data also formed part of another study, on T cells of mothers and their children.

Sequencing was done on a sample of blood. The V gene is TRBV9, the J gene TRBJ2-2, with D unresolved. This TCR was sampled from a girl aged 2-15 years in good health. CDR3 protein: CASSVGVLNTGELFF. In DNA form, the CDR3 reads TGTGCCAGCAGCGTAGGGGTACTGAACACCGGGGAGCTGTTTTTT. Full variable domain (missing parts from reference TRBV9 and TRBJ2-2): DSGVTQTPKHLITATGQRVTLRCSPRSGDLSVYWYQQSLDQGLQFLIQYYNGEERAKGNILERFSAQQFPDLHSELNLSSLELGDSALYFCASSVGVLNTGELFFGEGSRLTVL.